The clone carrying this TCR beta chain was recorded a few times. This sample was included in a study of shared T cell receptors in the human thymus. This table comes from immunoSEQ multiplex PCR, and its TCRdb copy is limited to in-frame clones, with some not included. The sample shows hundreds of thousands of clones, approximately 80% of them seen only once. These same data were also listed under a study on human thymus T cells.

Sequencing was done on a sample of thymocytes. This sequence originates from a boy younger than two with a congenital heart defect.

The CDR3 is CASSTRDRANEKLFF. The CDR3, as DNA: TGCGCCAGCAGTACCCGGGACAGGGCTAATGAAAAACTGTTTTTT. The chain has TRBV4-3 and TRBJ1-4; 9 bases map to TRBD1. The CDR3 loop spans 15 amino acids. With 6 bases clipped from V and 3 bases from J, the junction kept 5 bases outside the gene matches. Germline values: CDR1 LGHNA, CDR2 YSLEER.